The 6 T cell receptor beta chains below were found in one sample sequenced in a study of response to subunit inactivated influenza vaccine. TCRdb itself ran the RT-PCR reads through MiXCR, one entry per CDR3 protein. The sample lists under 550,000 distinct CDR3 sequences; 6.5% to 8% were seen once. Specimen: PBMCs from blood, collected roughly 24 months after vaccination. Source of these receptors: a man between 45 and 75 years old who received an inactivated influenza vaccine.

This chain connects TRBV5-1 to TRBJ1-4, with 7 bases identical to TRBD1. V shed 2 bases, J shed 4 bases, and the junction held 8 bases outside the gene matches. Germline CDR1 and CDR2: SGHRS and YFSETQ. The CDR3 has 16 amino acids. The CDR3 sequence: CASSFEGQAVNEKLFF. In DNA, the CDR3 is TGCGCCAGCAGCTTCGAAGGACAGGCAGTTAATGAAAAACTGTTTTTT.

The chain links TRBV27 to TRBJ2-7, with 8 bases that match TRBD1. Germline CDR1 reads MNHEY; CDR2 reads SMNVEV (reference sequence). The CDR3 spans 16 residues. V dropped 0 bases and J dropped 7; count of bases not matched to a gene: 11. This CDR3 is CASSLSHMTGAREQYF. The CDR3 DNA sequence: TGTGCCAGCAGTTTATCCCATATGACAGGGGCGCGGGAGCAGTACTTC.

This clonotype appeared a few times. The genes are TRBV4-1 and TRBJ1-6; D is perhaps TRBD1 (5 bases). Germline V gives CDR1 MGHRA, CDR2 YSYEKL. V lost 1 base and J lost 8, with 12 bases in between. The CDR3 length is 15 residues. CDR3 sequence: CASSQVPLGDSPLHF. CDR3 DNA sequence: TGCGCCAGCAGCCAAGTGCCGTTGGGGGATTCACCCCTCCACTTT.

This clonotype appeared many times. This chain links TRBV20-1 with TRBJ2-2; unclear D gene. Germline V gene lookup returns CDR1 DFQATT and CDR2 SNEGSKA (reference sequence). The length of the CDR3 is 12 residues. V was shortened by 2 bases and J by 8 bases, with 9 bases between the two germline ends. The CDR3 here is CSARRSRGELFF. The CDR3 DNA follows: TGCAGTGCTAGAAGGAGTAGAGGGGAGCTGTTTTTT.

The table lists this clonotype with a few counts. The chain links TRBV6-1 to TRBJ1-2; D ambiguous. The CDR3 covers 12 residues. Between the trimmed V and J ends, which lost 3 bases and 8 bases, there was a span of 10 bases. The germline CDR1 and CDR2 sequences are MNHNS and SASEGT. Here the CDR3 reads CASSDRVEGYTF. In DNA form, the CDR3 reads TGTGCCAGCAGTGATAGGGTGGAGGGCTACACCTTC.

The V and J genes are TRBV10-3 and TRBJ2-5; 11 positions match TRBD2. The CDR3 is made up of 15 amino acids. Germline V gives CDR1 ENHRY, CDR2 SYGVKD. J gave up 0 bases and V 10 bases, and 7 bases lay outside the gene matches. The CDR3 sequence: CATTRLAGNQETQYF. In nucleotides, the CDR3 is TGTGCCACCACTCGACTAGCGGGGAACCAAGAGACCCAGTACTTC.